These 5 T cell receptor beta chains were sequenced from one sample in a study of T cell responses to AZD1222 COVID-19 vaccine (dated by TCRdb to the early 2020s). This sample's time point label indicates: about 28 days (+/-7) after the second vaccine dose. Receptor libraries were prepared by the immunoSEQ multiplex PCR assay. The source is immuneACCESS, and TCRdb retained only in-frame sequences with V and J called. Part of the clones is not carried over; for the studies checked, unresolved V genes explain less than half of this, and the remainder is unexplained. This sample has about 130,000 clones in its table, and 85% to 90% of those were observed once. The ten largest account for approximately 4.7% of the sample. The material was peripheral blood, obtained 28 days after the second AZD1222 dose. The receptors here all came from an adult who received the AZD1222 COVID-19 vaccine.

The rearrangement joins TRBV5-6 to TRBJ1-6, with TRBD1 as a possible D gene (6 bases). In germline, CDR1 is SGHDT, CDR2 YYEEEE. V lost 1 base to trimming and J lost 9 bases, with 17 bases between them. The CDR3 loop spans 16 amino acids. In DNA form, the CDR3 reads TGTGCCAGCAGCTTGCGAAGGGGGACCGGGGGTTCACCCCTCCACTTT. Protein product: CASSLRRGTGGSPLHF.

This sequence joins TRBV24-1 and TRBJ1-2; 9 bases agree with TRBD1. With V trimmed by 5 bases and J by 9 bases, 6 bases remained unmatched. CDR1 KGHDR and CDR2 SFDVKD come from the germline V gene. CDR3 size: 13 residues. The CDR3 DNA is TGTGCCACCAGTGCAACCGGACAGGGGAGCTACACCTTC. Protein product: CATSATGQGSYTF.

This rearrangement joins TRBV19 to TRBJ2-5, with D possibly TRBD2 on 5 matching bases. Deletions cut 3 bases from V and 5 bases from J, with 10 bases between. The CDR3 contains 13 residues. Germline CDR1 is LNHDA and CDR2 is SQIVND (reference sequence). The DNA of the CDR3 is TGTGCCAGTAGTATTTCCCCGGGGGAGACCCAGTACTTC. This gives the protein CASSISPGETQYF.

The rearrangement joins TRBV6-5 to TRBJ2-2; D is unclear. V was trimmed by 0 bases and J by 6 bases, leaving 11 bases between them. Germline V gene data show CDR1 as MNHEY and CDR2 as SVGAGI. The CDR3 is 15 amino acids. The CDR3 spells CASSYSTGPPGELFF. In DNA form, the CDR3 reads TGTGCCAGCAGTTACTCGACCGGGCCCCCCGGGGAGCTGTTTTTT.

CDR3 amino acids: CASSKRTGSGGTEAFF. The CDR3 DNA follows: TGTGCCAGCAGCAAACGGACAGGGAGTGGGGGCACTGAAGCTTTCTTT. This chain connects TRBV7-9 to TRBJ1-1; 8 bases are shared with TRBD1. The CDR3 totals 16 residues. Per germline, CDR1 SEHNR and CDR2 FQNEAQ (reference sequence). The ends lost 5 bases at V and 4 bases at J; junction bases unmatched: 12.